This TCR beta chain was obtained from a study of tumor-infiltrating lymphocytes in primary liver carcinoma. Points on this clonotype: An end of the junction does not agree with germline; a read error may underlie this.

In germline, CDR1 is SGHDN, CDR2 FVKESK. The CDR3 is made up of 13 amino acids. Co-extracted RNA and DNA came from around 18-30 mg of unsorted bulk tissue. The input was 500 ng total RNA; TCR beta cDNA was made from it with a constant-region primer. Library construction for TCR beta comprised three nested multiplex PCR rounds performed with slightly modified ARM-PCR. Primers for the first two PCR rounds were TRBV1-TRBV30 forward primers and a C-beta reverse primer (roughly 10 cycles per round). TCRdb recomputed calls from the multiplex PCR reads with MiXCR, one row per CDR3 protein. This table holds tens of thousands of distinct CDR3 sequences, roughly 70% found once.

This TCR was recovered from a man aged 40-49 years with primary liver carcinoma and hepatitis B virus infection. Input material: liver tumor tissue from sampling region 4. This sample's subset: tumor region T4, right-lateral pole. The chain couples TRBV14 to TRBJ1-6; D call uncertain. In DNA form, the CDR3 reads TGTGCAAGCAGCCAAGTGTATAATTCACTCCTCCACTTT. Translation gives CASSQVYNSLLHF. The whole variable domain, remainder taken from reference TRBV14 and TRBJ1-6, is EAGVTQFPSHSVIEKGQTVTLRCDPISGHDNLYWYRRVMGKEIKFLLHFVKESKQDESGMPNNRFLAERTGGTYSTLKVQPAELEDSGVYFCASSQVYNSLLHFGNGTRLTVT.